The entry below gives a single T cell receptor beta chain sequence along with its context. What it binds is unknown. Per the germline V gene, CDR1 is MDHEN and CDR2 is SYDVKM. V lost 2 bases to trimming and J lost 7 bases, with 14 bases between them. This CDR3 is built from 14 residues. TCRdb's table, derived via immunoSEQ multiplex PCR, lists solely in-frame clones and lacks some. This table has approximately 150,000 clones, around 90% appearing once. The sample is drawn from a study of T cell responses to AZD1222 COVID-19 vaccine. The overall study: Doses given second, at about 4 or about 12 weeks, were pooled. Study-level findings and limits: The breadth and depth of Spike-specific TCRs increased once two AZD1222 doses had been given. Donors were largely white British and mainly female; clonal diversity was possibly underestimated. Spike-spanning, vaccine-associated CD4 TCRs were dominant at 160-218 and 743-854.

Sequencing used peripheral blood, obtained on day 0 of AZD1222 vaccination. The rearrangement links TRBV28 to TRBJ1-2; no definite D call. The source is an adult in good health. The CDR3 coding sequence is TGTGCCAGCAGTTTACCGCAATACTCGGGTGGCTACACCTTC. Residues: CASSLPQYSGGYTF.